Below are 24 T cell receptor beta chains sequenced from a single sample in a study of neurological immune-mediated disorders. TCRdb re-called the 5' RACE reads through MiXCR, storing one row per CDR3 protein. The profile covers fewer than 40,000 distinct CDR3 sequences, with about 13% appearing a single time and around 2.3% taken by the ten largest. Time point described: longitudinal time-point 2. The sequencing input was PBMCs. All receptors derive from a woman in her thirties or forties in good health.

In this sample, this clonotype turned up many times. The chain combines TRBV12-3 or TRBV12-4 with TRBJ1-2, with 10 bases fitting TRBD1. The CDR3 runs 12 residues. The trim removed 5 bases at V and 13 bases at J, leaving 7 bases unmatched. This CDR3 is CASSLGTGEVTF. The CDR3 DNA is TGTGCCAGCAGTCTGGGGACAGGGGAGGTCACCTTC.

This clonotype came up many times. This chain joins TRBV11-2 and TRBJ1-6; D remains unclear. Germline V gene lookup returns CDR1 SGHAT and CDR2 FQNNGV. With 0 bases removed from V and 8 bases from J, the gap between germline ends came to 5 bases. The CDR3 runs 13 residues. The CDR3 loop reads CASSLDPHSPLHF. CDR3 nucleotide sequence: TGTGCCAGCAGCTTAGATCCACATTCACCCCTCCACTTT.

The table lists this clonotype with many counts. CDR3: CASSLGGQYSNQPQHF. The CDR3 DNA sequence: TGCGCCAGCAGCCTGGGGGGACAGTATAGCAATCAGCCCCAGCATTTT. V and J are TRBV5-1 and TRBJ1-5, with 7 bases that match TRBD1. Unmatched junction bases numbered 7, after V lost 4 bases and J lost 0 bases. The CDR3 totals 16 residues. Germline loops: CDR1 SGHRS, CDR2 YFSETQ.

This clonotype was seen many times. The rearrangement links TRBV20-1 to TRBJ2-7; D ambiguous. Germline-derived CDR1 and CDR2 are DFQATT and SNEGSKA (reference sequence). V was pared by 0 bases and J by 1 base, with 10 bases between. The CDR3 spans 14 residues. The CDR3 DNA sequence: TGCAGTGCTAGAGATCAATGGTTATCCTACGAGCAGTACTTC. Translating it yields CSARDQWLSYEQYF.

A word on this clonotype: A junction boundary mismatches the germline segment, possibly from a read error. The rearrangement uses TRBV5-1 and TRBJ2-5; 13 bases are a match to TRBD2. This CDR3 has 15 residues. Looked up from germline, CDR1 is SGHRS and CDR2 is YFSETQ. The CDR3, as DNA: TGCACCAGCATCGAGACTAGCGGGAGGCTCGGGACCCAGTACTTC. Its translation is CTSIETSGRLGTQYF.

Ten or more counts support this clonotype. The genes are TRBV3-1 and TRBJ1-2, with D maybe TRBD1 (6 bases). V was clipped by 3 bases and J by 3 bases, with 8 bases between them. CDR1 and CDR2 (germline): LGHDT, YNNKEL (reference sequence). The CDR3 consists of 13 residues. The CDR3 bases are TGTGCCAGCAGCCACCGGACAGACTATGGCTACACCTTC. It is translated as CASSHRTDYGYTF.

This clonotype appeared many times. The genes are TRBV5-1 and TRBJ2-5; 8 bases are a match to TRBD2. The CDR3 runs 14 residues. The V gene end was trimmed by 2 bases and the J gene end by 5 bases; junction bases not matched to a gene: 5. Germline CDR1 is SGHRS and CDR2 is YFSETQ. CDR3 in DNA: TGCGCCAGCAGCTTTCCGGGACTAGGGGAGACCCAGTACTTC. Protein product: CASSFPGLGETQYF. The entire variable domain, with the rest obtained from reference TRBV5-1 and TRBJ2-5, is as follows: KAGVTQTPRYLIKTRGQQVTLSCSPISGHRSVSWYQQTPGQGLQFLFEYFSETQRNKGNFPGRFSGRQFSNSRSEMNVSTLELGDSALYLCASSFPGLGETQYFGPGTRLLVL.

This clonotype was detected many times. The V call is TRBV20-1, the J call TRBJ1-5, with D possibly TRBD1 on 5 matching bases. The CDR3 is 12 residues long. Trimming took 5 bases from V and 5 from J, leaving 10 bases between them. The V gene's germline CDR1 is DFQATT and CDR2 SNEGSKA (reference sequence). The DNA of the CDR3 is TGCAGTGCTGCAGGGTCGGATCAGCCCCAGCATTTT. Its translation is CSAAGSDQPQHF.

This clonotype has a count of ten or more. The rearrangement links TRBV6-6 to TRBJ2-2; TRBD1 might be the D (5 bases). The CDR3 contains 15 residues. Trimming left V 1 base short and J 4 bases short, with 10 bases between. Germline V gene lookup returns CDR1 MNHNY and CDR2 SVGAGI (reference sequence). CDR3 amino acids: CASSYLSGSTGELFF. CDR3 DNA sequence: TGTGCCAGCAGTTACTTGTCAGGGTCCACCGGGGAGCTGTTTTTT.

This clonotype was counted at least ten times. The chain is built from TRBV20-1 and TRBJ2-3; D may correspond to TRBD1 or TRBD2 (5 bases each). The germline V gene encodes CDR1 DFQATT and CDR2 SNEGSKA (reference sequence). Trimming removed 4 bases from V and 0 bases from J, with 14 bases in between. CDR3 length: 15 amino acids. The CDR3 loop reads CSATGRVTSTDTQYF. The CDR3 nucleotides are TGCAGTGCTACGGGACGTGTAACTAGCACAGATACGCAGTATTTT.

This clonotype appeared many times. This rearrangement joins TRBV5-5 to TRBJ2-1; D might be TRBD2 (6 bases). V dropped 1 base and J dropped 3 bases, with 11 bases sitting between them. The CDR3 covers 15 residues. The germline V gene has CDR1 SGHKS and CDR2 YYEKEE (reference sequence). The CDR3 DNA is TGTGCCAGCAGCTTGACTAGCCACAACTACAATGAGCAGTTCTTC. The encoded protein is CASSLTSHNYNEQFF.

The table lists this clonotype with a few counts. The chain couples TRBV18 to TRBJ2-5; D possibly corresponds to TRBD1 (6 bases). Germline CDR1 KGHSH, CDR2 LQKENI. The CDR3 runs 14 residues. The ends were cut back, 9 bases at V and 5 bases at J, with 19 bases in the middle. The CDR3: CASRGGTDSETQYF. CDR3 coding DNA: TGTGCCAGTCGTGGGGGCACAGACTCGGAGACCCAGTACTTC.

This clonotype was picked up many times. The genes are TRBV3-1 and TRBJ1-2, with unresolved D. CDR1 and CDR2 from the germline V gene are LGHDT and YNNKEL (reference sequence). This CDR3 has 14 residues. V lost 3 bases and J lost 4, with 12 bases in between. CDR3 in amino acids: CASSHGGGSYGYTF. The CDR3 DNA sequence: TGTGCCAGCAGCCATGGAGGCGGTAGCTATGGCTACACCTTC.

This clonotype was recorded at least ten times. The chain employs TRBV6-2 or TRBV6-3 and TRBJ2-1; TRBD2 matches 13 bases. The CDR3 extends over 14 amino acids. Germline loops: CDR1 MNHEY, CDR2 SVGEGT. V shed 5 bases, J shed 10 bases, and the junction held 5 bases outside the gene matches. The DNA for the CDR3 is TGTGCCAGCAGTACCGGGACTAGCGGGACCGAGCAGTTCTTC. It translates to CASSTGTSGTEQFF.

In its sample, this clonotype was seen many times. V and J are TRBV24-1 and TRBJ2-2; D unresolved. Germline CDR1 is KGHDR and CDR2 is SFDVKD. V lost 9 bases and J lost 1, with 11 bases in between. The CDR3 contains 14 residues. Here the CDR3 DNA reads TGTGCCACCGGTCCCGGGCAGAACACCGGGGAGCTGTTTTTT. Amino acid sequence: CATGPGQNTGELFF.

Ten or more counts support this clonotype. The CDR3 reads CASSWDRGHTEAFF. CDR3 DNA: TGTGCCAGCAGTTGGGACAGGGGGCATACTGAAGCTTTCTTT. This chain connects TRBV27 to TRBJ1-1; 12 bases match TRBD1. CDR1 and CDR2 from the germline V gene are MNHEY and SMNVEV (reference sequence). The CDR3 consists of 14 residues. Trimming cost V 4 bases and J 5 bases; bases outside gene matches: 2.

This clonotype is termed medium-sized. The CDR3 is CASSLDPPGGGTEAFF. The CDR3 region has the DNA TGCGCCAGCAGCTTGGATCCCCCGGGGGGGGGCACTGAAGCTTTCTTT. The rearrangement uses TRBV5-1 and TRBJ1-1; D perhaps matches TRBD1 (5 bases). This CDR3 is 16 amino acids long. Trimming took off 0 bases at V and 4 bases at J, with 16 bases between the two ends. Germline loops: CDR1 SGHRS, CDR2 YFSETQ.

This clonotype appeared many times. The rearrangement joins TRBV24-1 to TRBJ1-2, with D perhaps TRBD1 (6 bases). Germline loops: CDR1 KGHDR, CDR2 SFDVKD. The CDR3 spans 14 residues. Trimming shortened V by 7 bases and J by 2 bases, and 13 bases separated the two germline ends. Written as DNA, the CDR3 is TGTGCCACCAGCGATCACAGGGTGAACTATGGCTACACCTTC. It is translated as CATSDHRVNYGYTF.

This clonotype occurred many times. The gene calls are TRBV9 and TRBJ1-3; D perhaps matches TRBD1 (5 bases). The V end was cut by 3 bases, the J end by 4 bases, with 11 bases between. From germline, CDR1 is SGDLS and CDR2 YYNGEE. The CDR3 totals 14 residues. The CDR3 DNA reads TGTGCCAGCAGCGGAAGACAGACGGGAAACACCATATATTTT. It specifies CASSGRQTGNTIYF.

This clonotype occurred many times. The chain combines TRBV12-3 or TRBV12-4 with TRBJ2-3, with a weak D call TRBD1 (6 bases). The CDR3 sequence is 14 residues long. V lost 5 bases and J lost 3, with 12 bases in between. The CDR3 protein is CASSPGESTDTQYF. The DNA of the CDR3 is TGTGCCAGCAGTCCAGGGGAATCGACAGATACGCAGTATTTT.

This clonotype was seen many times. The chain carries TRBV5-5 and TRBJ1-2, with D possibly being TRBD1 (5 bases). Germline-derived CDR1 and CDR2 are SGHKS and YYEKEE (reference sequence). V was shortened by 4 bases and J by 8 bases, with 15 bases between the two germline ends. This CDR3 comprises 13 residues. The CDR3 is CASSTVPPGGYTF. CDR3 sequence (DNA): TGTGCCAGCAGCACCGTACCCCCAGGGGGCTACACCTTC.

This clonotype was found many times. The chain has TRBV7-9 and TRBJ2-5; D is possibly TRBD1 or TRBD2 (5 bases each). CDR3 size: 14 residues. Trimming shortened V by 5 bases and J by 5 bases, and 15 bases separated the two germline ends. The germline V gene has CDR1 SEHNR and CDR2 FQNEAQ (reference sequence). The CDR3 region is CASSRGDPQETQYF. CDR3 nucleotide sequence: TGTGCCAGCAGCCGAGGGGACCCCCAGGAGACCCAGTACTTC.

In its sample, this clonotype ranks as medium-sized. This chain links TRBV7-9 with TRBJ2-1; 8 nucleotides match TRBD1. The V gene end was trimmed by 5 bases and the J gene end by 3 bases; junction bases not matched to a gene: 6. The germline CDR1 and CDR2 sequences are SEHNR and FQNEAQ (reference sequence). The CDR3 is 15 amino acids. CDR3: CASSRTGTFYNEQFF. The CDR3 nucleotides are TGTGCCAGCAGCAGGACAGGGACTTTCTACAATGAGCAGTTCTTC.

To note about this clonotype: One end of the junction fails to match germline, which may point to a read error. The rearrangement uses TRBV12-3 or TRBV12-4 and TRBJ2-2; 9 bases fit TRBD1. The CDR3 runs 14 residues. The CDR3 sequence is CPSSPGQGIGELFF. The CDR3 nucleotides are TGTCCCAGCAGTCCTGGACAGGGGATCGGGGAGCTGTTTTTT.